Shown below are 8 T cell receptor beta chains from a single sample sequenced in a study of metastatic and nonmetastatic thyroid tumors. Every patient was untreated before thyroid surgery. TCRdb reprocessed the PCR reads via MiXCR. The sample shows around 38,000 clones, 25% to 30% of them seen only once. The sample consisted of blood. The source is a male donor with papillary thyroid cancer or a benign thyroid nodule (not recorded which). Some clones in this sample may be carry-over from other donors' samples.

The chain carries TRBV6-1 and TRBJ2-3; D remains ambiguous. The CDR3 sequence is 13 residues long. Trimming stripped 1 base from V and 4 bases from J, with 6 bases between. The germline V gene encodes CDR1 MNHNS and CDR2 SASEGT. In DNA form, the CDR3 reads TGTGCCAGCAGTGAAGGGACCCCAGATACGCAGTATTTT. Protein product: CASSEGTPDTQYF.

This clone was observed at least ten times. The V and J genes are TRBV28 and TRBJ1-1; maybe TRBD1 (6 bases). Trimming cost V 2 bases and J 0 bases, with 16 bases left between them. Germline CDR1 MDHEN, CDR2 SYDVKM. The CDR3 runs 17 residues. As DNA, the CDR3 is TGTGCCAGCAGTTTAGTCCGGACAGCCCCGATGAACACTGAAGCTTTCTTT. Its translation is CASSLVRTAPMNTEAFF.

Of note for this clone: Germline and junction disagree at one end, which may indicate a read error. This chain uses TRBV6-4 with TRBJ2-5; D is unclear. Germline assignment: CDR1 MRHNA and CDR2 SNTAGT. The CDR3 is 10 amino acids. The CDR3 region is CACSDETQYF. The CDR3 DNA is TGTGCCTGCAGTGACGAGACCCAGTACTTC.

The rearrangement uses TRBV5-5 and TRBJ2-1; D is uncertain. This CDR3 has 14 residues. Germline CDR1 reads SGHKS; CDR2 reads YYEKEE (reference sequence). Trimming shortened V by 3 bases and J by 0 bases, and 7 bases separated the two germline ends. In DNA form, the CDR3 reads TGTGCCAGCAGCTCCCCAAGCTCCTACAATGAGCAGTTCTTC. Its translation is CASSSPSSYNEQFF.

Concerning this clone: Germline is not matched at one junction end, which may reflect a read error. J is TRBJ1-6 and V is TRBV5-1; tentative D call: TRBD1 (5 bases). The V gene's germline CDR1 is SGHRS and CDR2 YFSETQ. This CDR3 region has 14 residues. CDR3 sequence (DNA): TGCGCCAGCATCTTGGGGCAAGGGGATTCACCCCCCCACTTT. Translation gives CASILGQGDSPPHF.

This clone was recorded many times. The chain carries TRBV5-1 and TRBJ1-5, with a weak D call TRBD1 (6 bases). The V end was cut by 4 bases, the J end by 2 bases, with 19 bases between. From germline, CDR1 is SGHRS and CDR2 YFSETQ. The CDR3 extends over 17 amino acids. CDR3 sequence: CASSPDSFDIGNQPQHF. CDR3 DNA sequence: TGCGCCAGCAGCCCGGACAGCTTCGACATCGGCAATCAGCCCCAGCATTTT.

This chain joins TRBV6-5 and TRBJ2-7; D remains ambiguous. Trimming took 5 bases from V and 3 from J, leaving 17 bases between them. Germline values: CDR1 MNHEY, CDR2 SVGAGI. The CDR3 length is 15 residues. CDR3 coding DNA: TGTGCCAGCAGTACTAATAGGGCGGAGATCTACGAGCAGTACTTC. Translation: CASSTNRAEIYEQYF.

This clone was counted at least ten times. The chain joins TRBV15 to TRBJ2-1; D not resolved. This CDR3 has 10 residues. The V end lost 5 bases, the J end lost 6 bases, and 2 bases lay between the germline ends. Germline V gene lookup returns CDR1 LNHNV and CDR2 YYDKDF (reference sequence). The DNA of the CDR3 is TGTGCCACCAGCGGCAATGAGCAGTTCTTC. It translates to CATSGNEQFF.